This record covers a single T cell receptor beta chain. The antigen remains unidentified. Splitting of CD4+ cells produced CD45RA+ naive and CD45RA-negative memory subsets. The source of the sample is a study of shared clonotypes between healthy human individuals. Background on the study: Those who served as donors were a couple of women and three men between the ages of 18 and 49.

The data were produced by immunoSEQ multiplex PCR, yet TCRdb's version contains in-frame clones alone and is incomplete. This table holds more than 900,000 clones, more than 75% found once. CDR3 length equals 16 residues. Trimming at V came to 3 bases and at J to 3 bases, leaving 11 bases not matched to a gene. Germline V CDR1 and CDR2: LGHNA, YSLEER. The study's findings and limits: With a handful of donors compared, roughly 5% of naive CD4 clonotypes were shared.

Sequencing input: memory CD4+ T cells from PBMCs. Subset: CD45RA-negative fraction. This receptor was identified in a man younger than 35 in good health. Some clones in this sample may be carry-over from other donors' samples. The chain combines TRBV4-3 with TRBJ2-7; 7 bases match TRBD1. The CDR3 here is CASSHATGSHGYEQYF. In nucleotides, the CDR3 is TGCGCCAGCAGCCACGCGACAGGGAGTCATGGCTACGAGCAGTACTTC.